These 14 T cell receptor beta chains were sequenced from one sample in a study of OX40 agonist ivuxolimab in advanced cancers. Libraries were prepared by immunoSEQ multiplex PCR; TCRdb keeps only in-frame clonotypes and omits some of them. The table lists over 80,000 clones, approximately 90% of them singletons, with 0.33% in the top ten. Sequences were derived from CD4+ or CD8+ T cells sorted from blood, sampled in a trial of the OX40 agonist ivuxolimab. These receptors came from an adult with an advanced solid tumor such as melanoma, head and neck, liver or kidney cancer.

This clone has more than one count but fewer than ten. The genes are TRBV6-1 and TRBJ1-4; the match to TRBD1 covers 7 bases. V gave up 4 bases and J gave up 6 bases; unmatched junction bases: 5. The CDR3 is 14 amino acids. CDR1 is MNHNS, CDR2 SASEGT, per germline. The CDR3 nucleotides are TGTGCCAGCAGTGGAAGGGGGCCGGATGAAAAACTGTTTTTT. Translating gives CASSGRGPDEKLFF.

The genes are TRBV18 and TRBJ1-1; tentative D call: TRBD1 (5 bases). Germline loops: CDR1 KGHSH, CDR2 LQKENI. CDR3 length: 15 residues. Between the trimmed V and J ends, which lost 3 bases and 2 bases, there was a span of 13 bases. For the CDR3, the DNA is TGTGCCAGCTCACCCCAAGAAGGGGTTAACACTGAAGCTTTCTTT. This encodes CASSPQEGVNTEAFF.

The rearrangement links TRBV25-1 to TRBJ2-1, with a tentative D call TRBD2 (6 bases). Trimming took 0 bases from V and 8 from J, leaving 17 bases between them. There are 16 residues in the CDR3. Germline V gene lookup returns CDR1 MGHDK and CDR2 SYGVNS. CDR3 region: CASSEYTSPMGDEQFF. The CDR3 DNA follows: TGTGCCAGCAGTGAATATACTAGCCCAATGGGCGATGAGCAGTTCTTC.

V is TRBV20-1 and J is TRBJ2-1; a possible D gene is TRBD2 (6 bases). The CDR3 is made up of 11 amino acids. Between the trimmed V and J ends, which lost 4 bases and 5 bases, there was a span of 6 bases. Germline assignment: CDR1 DFQATT and CDR2 SNEGSKA (reference sequence). The CDR3 DNA is TGCAGTGCTACTAGCGACAATGAGCAGTTCTTC. Its translation is CSATSDNEQFF.

The V gene is TRBV6-1, the J gene TRBJ1-3, with D tentatively TRBD1 (6 bases). The germline V gene has CDR1 MNHNS and CDR2 SASEGT. Trimming stripped 4 bases from V and 4 bases from J, with 14 bases between. The CDR3 extends over 15 amino acids. As DNA, the CDR3 is TGTGCCAGCAGTGTAAGGGGGGCTACGGGAAACACCATATATTTT. Translating gives CASSVRGATGNTIYF.

J is TRBJ2-2 and V is TRBV7-3; TRBD2 matches 16 bases. The CDR3 loop spans 20 amino acids. The germline V gene has CDR1 SGHTA and CDR2 FQGTGA. The V and J ends lost 0 bases and 4 bases, in that order; junction bases with no gene match: 8. The CDR3 region has the DNA TGTGCCAGCAGCTTAACGGTGGGACTAGCGGGAGGGAGCGGCACCGGGGAGCTGTTTTTT. This codes for CASSLTVGLAGGSGTGELFF.

The J gene is TRBJ2-5, the V gene TRBV11-2; D is unresolved. Trimming took off 1 base at V and 1 base at J, with 7 bases between the two ends. The CDR3 consists of 14 residues. The germline V gene encodes CDR1 SGHAT and CDR2 FQNNGV. The CDR3 is CASSLVGSQETQYF. CDR3 nucleotide sequence: TGTGCCAGCAGCTTAGTTGGCAGCCAAGAGACCCAGTACTTC.

V is TRBV7-9 and J is TRBJ2-2; tentative D call: TRBD1 (6 bases). Germline V gene sequence: CDR1 SEHNR, CDR2 FQNEAQ (reference sequence). The V end lost 4 bases, the J end lost 4 bases, and 22 bases lay between the germline ends. The CDR3 consists of 18 residues. DNA of the CDR3: TGTGCCAGCAGCTCCCCGATCCAGGGGCCTCGGGGCACCGGGGAGCTGTTTTTT. Its translation: CASSSPIQGPRGTGELFF.

The sample holds one count of this clone. The J gene is TRBJ2-3, the V gene TRBV27, with 11 bases matching TRBD2. This CDR3 contains 16 residues. Losses at the gene ends were 6 bases for V and 3 bases for J; bases not matched to a gene: 8. Germline lookup yields CDR1 MNHEY and CDR2 SMNVEV (reference sequence). CDR3 protein: CASRAWTSGLTDTQYF. The CDR3 DNA follows: TGTGCCAGCAGGGCTTGGACTAGCGGGCTGACAGATACGCAGTATTTT.

The gene calls are TRBV5-1 and TRBJ2-1, with 9 bases lining up with TRBD2. The CDR3 is 17 amino acids. Germline lookup yields CDR1 SGHRS and CDR2 YFSETQ. Trimming cost V 0 bases and J 4 bases; bases outside gene matches: 8. The CDR3 coding sequence is TGCGCCAGCAGCTTGGTAGGGCTAGCGGGACCATACAATGAGCAGTTCTTC. Translating gives CASSLVGLAGPYNEQFF.

The chain combines TRBV5-1 with TRBJ2-7; D is undetermined. Germline assignment: CDR1 SGHRS and CDR2 YFSETQ. V gave up 4 bases and J gave up 4 bases, with 12 bases separating them. This CDR3 comprises 13 residues. This CDR3 reads CASSLHSFYEQYF. The CDR3 nucleotides are TGCGCCAGCAGCCTCCACTCTTTTTACGAGCAGTACTTC. Complete variable domain (other parts from reference TRBV5-1 and TRBJ2-7): KAGVTQTPRYLIKTRGQQVTLSCSPISGHRSVSWYQQTPGQGLQFLFEYFSETQRNKGNFPGRFSGRQFSNSRSEMNVSTLELGDSALYLCASSLHSFYEQYFGPGTRLTVT.

V gene TRBV7-9 combines with J gene TRBJ2-1, with 10 bases matching TRBD2. CDR1 and CDR2 (germline): SEHNR, FQNEAQ (reference sequence). This CDR3 has 18 residues. V was clipped by 6 bases and J by 7 bases; unmatched bases: 18. CDR3: CASSPSPGFLAGENEQFF. CDR3 DNA: TGTGCCAGCAGTCCTTCCCCCGGGTTTCTAGCGGGAGAGAATGAGCAGTTCTTC.

The CDR3 DNA is TGTGCCAGCTCGACAGGGCGGACCGGGGAGCTGTTTTTT. Translation: CASSTGRTGELFF. The J gene is TRBJ2-2, the V gene TRBV18, with 7 bases lining up with TRBD1. CDR1 KGHSH and CDR2 LQKENI come from the germline V gene. The length of the CDR3 is 13 residues. J was trimmed by 5 bases and V by 6 bases; bases with no gene match: 3.

The chain links TRBV10-2 to TRBJ2-1, with 8 nucleotides matching TRBD2. The ends lost 1 base at V and 5 bases at J; junction bases unmatched: 7. This CDR3 has 16 amino acids. Looked up from germline, CDR1 is WSHSY and CDR2 is SAAADI. The CDR3 DNA reads TGCGCCAGCAGTGAGTGGGGGACTAGAGCAGACAATGAGCAGTTCTTC. Translated: CASSEWGTRADNEQFF.